A single T cell receptor beta chain is shown here with its context. Its antigen is still unknown. This entry comes from a study of T-cell reconstitution after alpha-beta-depleted transplantation in children. Study results and limitations: Alpha-beta T cells about two months after transplant reportedly derived from several hundred expanded graft clones. Diversity and T-cell counts at one year after transplant derived mostly from new T cells. Recipient T cells and thymic progenitors that survived were the source of the high TCRbeta diversity seen at day 60 in some patients.

CDR1 and CDR2 (germline): MNHEY, SVGAGI. This CDR3 contains 13 residues. V lost 5 bases and J 8 bases, leaving 13 bases between the germline ends. For TCRbeta, the library was prepared with unique molecular identifiers. TCRdb reprocessed the PCR reads via MiXCR and lists one record per CDR3 protein. Of about 500,000 distinct CDR3 sequences in the sample, over 10% were seen once. V usage is TRBV6-5 and J usage is TRBJ2-1; D gene uncertain. This TCR was recovered from a female patient between 2 and 15 years old who had a stem cell transplant for aplastic anemia, so the T cells may come from the graft donor. The material sequenced was PBMCs, mostly from graft donor cells, taken 180 days after TCRalphabeta/CD19-depleted stem cell transplant. This CDR3 reads CASSTWTGDEQFF. CDR3 DNA sequence: TGTGCCAGCAGTACCTGGACGGGCGATGAGCAGTTCTTC.